These 24 T cell receptor beta chains came from one sample sequenced in a study of neurological immune-mediated disorders. Time point of the sample: longitudinal time-point 1 (baseline). TCRdb processed the 5' RACE reads anew with MiXCR; each CDR3 protein has one entry. The table has tens of thousands of distinct CDR3 sequences, roughly 15% seen once. Material: PBMCs. These receptor sequences come from a female donor with HTLV-1-associated myelopathy (HAM/TSP).

In its sample, this clonotype was seen many times. V is TRBV20-1 and J is TRBJ2-1; 9 bases are a match to TRBD1. CDR1 is DFQATT, CDR2 SNEGSKA, per germline (reference sequence). This CDR3 contains 16 residues. V lost 1 base to trimming and J lost 1 base; unmatched junction nucleotides: 5. For the CDR3, the DNA is TGCAGTGCTAGAGGTGGGACAGGGAAGTCCTACAATGAGCAGTTCTTC. This encodes CSARGGTGKSYNEQFF.

This clonotype was observed many times. The V and J genes are TRBV10-3 and TRBJ1-1; D is unclear. Deletions cut 6 bases from V and 0 bases from J, with 11 bases between. This CDR3 region has 14 residues. From germline, CDR1 is ENHRY and CDR2 SYGVKD. The CDR3 reads CAIRNALVNTEAFF. In DNA, the CDR3 is TGTGCCATCAGGAATGCTTTAGTGAACACTGAAGCTTTCTTT.

The rearrangement uses TRBV12-3 or TRBV12-4 and TRBJ2-2; no firm D call. Trimming shortened V by 8 bases and J by 1 base, and 11 bases separated the two germline ends. There are 14 residues in the CDR3. CDR3 nucleotides: TGTGCCAGCGGATCCCTATTGAACACCGGGGAGCTGTTTTTT. Its protein is CASGSLLNTGELFF.

In this sample, this clonotype turned up many times. The V call is TRBV20-1, the J call TRBJ2-1; TRBD1 agrees at 7 bases. Germline assignment: CDR1 DFQATT and CDR2 SNEGSKA (reference sequence). The CDR3 extends over 15 amino acids. J gave up 4 bases and V 5 bases, and 11 bases lay outside the gene matches. The CDR3 region has the DNA TGCAGTGCTCATCGACAGGGTAATCTATACAATGAGCAGTTCTTC. Translated, it gives CSAHRQGNLYNEQFF.

A remark on this clonotype: A much larger clone lies one base from this, so it may be a read error. The chain uses TRBV5-1 and TRBJ2-7; possible D gene TRBD2, 7 bases. The CDR3 spans 15 residues. Germline CDR1 SGHRS, CDR2 YFSETQ. The CDR3 reads CANSGVVGALHEQYF. CDR3 DNA sequence: TGCGCCAACAGCGGGGTTGTGGGGGCTCTCCACGAGCAGTACTTC. Looking up the rest from reference TRBV5-1 and TRBJ2-7 gives the full variable domain: KAGVTQTPRYLIKTRGQQVTLSCSPISGHRSVSWYQQTPGQGLQFLFEYFSETQRNKGNFPGRFSGRQFSNSRSEMNVSTLELGDSALYLCANSGVVGALHEQYFGPGTRLTVT.

This clonotype was observed at least ten times. This rearrangement joins TRBV10-3 to TRBJ2-7; 9 bases are a match to TRBD1. The V gene end was trimmed by 5 bases and the J gene end by 4 bases; junction bases not matched to a gene: 9. From germline, CDR1 is ENHRY and CDR2 SYGVKD. CDR3 length: 15 residues. Here the CDR3 DNA reads TGTGCCATCAGTCCCGGGACAGGGCCCGGGTACGAGCAGTACTTC. Amino acids: CAISPGTGPGYEQYF.

This clonotype showed up many times. The chain carries TRBV28 and TRBJ2-2; 10 bases are shared with TRBD2. Germline V lookup: CDR1 MDHEN, CDR2 SYDVKM. The V gene end was trimmed by 6 bases and the J gene end by 6 bases; junction bases not matched to a gene: 4. The CDR3 has 14 residues. The CDR3 nucleotides are TGTGCCAGCAGAAGCGGGGGGGCTGCCGGGGAGCTGTTTTTT. Its translation is CASRSGGAAGELFF.

This clonotype has a count of ten or more. The genes are TRBV7-9 and TRBJ2-6, with D uncertain. CDR3 length equals 15 residues. Between the trimmed V and J ends, which lost 3 bases and 2 bases, there was a span of 8 bases. CDR1 SEHNR and CDR2 FQNEAQ come from the germline V gene (reference sequence). The CDR3 loop is CASSFLRPGANVLTF. The CDR3 coding sequence is TGTGCCAGCAGCTTCCTTCGGCCTGGGGCCAACGTCCTGACTTTC.

This clonotype was seen more than once but under ten times. A much larger clonotype is one base distant, so this may be a read error. V gene TRBV2 combines with J gene TRBJ2-7; TRBD1 is a possible D gene (5 bases). Germline V gives CDR1 SNHLY, CDR2 FYNNEI. This CDR3 is built from 12 residues. V was pared by 7 bases and J by 3 bases, with 10 bases between. CDR3 sequence (DNA): TGTGCCAGCAACAGGCGAGGCTACGAGCAGTACTTC. Its protein is CASNRRGYEQYF.

The sample holds many counts of this clonotype. The J gene is TRBJ2-4, the V gene TRBV12-3 or TRBV12-4; no clear D. CDR3 size: 15 residues. Trimming left V 2 bases short and J 0 bases short, with 8 bases between. The CDR3 loop reads CASSLPSLAKNIQYF. In DNA form, the CDR3 reads TGTGCCAGCAGTTTACCATCCTTAGCCAAAAACATTCAGTACTTC.

In its sample, this clonotype was seen once. J is TRBJ2-1 and V is TRBV28; 9 bases are a match to TRBD2. The V gene end was trimmed by 7 bases and the J gene end by 9 bases; junction bases not matched to a gene: 16. Germline V gene lookup returns CDR1 MDHEN and CDR2 SYDVKM. The CDR3 covers 16 residues. The CDR3 sequence is CASTRTGGGVLGEQFF. CDR3 sequence (DNA): TGTGCCAGCACACGGACTGGCGGGGGGGTGTTGGGTGAGCAGTTCTTC.

This clonotype has at least ten counts. The rearrangement links TRBV2 to TRBJ1-6; maybe TRBD1 (6 bases). V was cut by 6 bases and J by 7 bases, with 16 bases left in between. This CDR3 contains 15 residues. The germline gives CDR1 SNHLY, CDR2 FYNNEI. CDR3 nucleotide sequence: TGTGCCAGCAGCTTGTCCGGGACAATAAATTCACCCCTCCACTTT. As protein: CASSLSGTINSPLHF.

This clonotype was seen ten or more times. The V call is TRBV12-3 or TRBV12-4, the J call TRBJ2-1, with D perhaps matching TRBD2 (7 bases). CDR3 length: 15 residues. V lost 3 bases and J 6 bases, leaving 15 bases between the germline ends. The CDR3 DNA reads as TGTGCCAGCAGTTTCCGGGGGGCCCTTGGCAATGAGCAGTTCTTC. Its translation is CASSFRGALGNEQFF.

The sample holds a few counts of this clonotype. This chain uses TRBV20-1 with TRBJ2-1; no firm D call. CDR1 and CDR2 from the germline V gene are DFQATT and SNEGSKA (reference sequence). There are 13 residues in the CDR3. Deletions cut 2 bases from V and 0 bases from J, with 5 bases between. This CDR3 reads CSARRSSYNEQFF. The CDR3 bases are TGCAGTGCTAGACGAAGCTCCTACAATGAGCAGTTCTTC.

The table lists this clonotype with many counts. V is TRBV7-2 and J is TRBJ2-7; D possibly corresponds to TRBD1 (6 bases). This CDR3 region has 14 residues. The germline V and J ends were trimmed by 6 bases and 5 bases, with 17 bases remaining between them. Germline loops: CDR1 SGHTA, CDR2 FQGNSA. The CDR3 DNA follows: TGTGCCAGCAGGAACTTACCAGGGGTCCACGAGCAGTACTTC. This sequence encodes CASRNLPGVHEQYF. Combining the CDR3 with reference TRBV7-2 and TRBJ2-7 gives the whole variable domain GAGVSQSPSNKVTEKGKDVELRCDPISGHTALYWYRQSLGQGLEFLIYFQGNSAPDKSGLPSDRFSAERTGGSVSTLTIQRTQQEDSAVYLCASRNLPGVHEQYFGPGTRLTVT.

This clonotype was counted ten times or more. The chain combines TRBV7-9 with TRBJ2-4; 8 nucleotides match TRBD1. CDR1 and CDR2 (germline): SEHNR, FQNEAQ (reference sequence). CDR3 length equals 15 residues. Trimming took 4 bases from V and 3 from J; bases not matched to a gene: 5. CDR3 bases: TGTGCCAGCAGCTCCGGGACAGGAGTCAAAAACATTCAGTACTTC. As protein: CASSSGTGVKNIQYF. Based on the CDR3 plus reference TRBV7-9 and TRBJ2-4, the full variable domain is DTGVSQNPRHKITKRGQNVTFRCDPISEHNRLYWYRQTLGQGPEFLTYFQNEAQLEKSRLLSDRFSAERPKGSFSTLEIQRTEQGDSAMYLCASSSGTGVKNIQYFGAGTRLSVL.

This clonotype was counted at least ten times. The chain combines TRBV5-1 with TRBJ2-1, with D perhaps TRBD2 (7 bases). This CDR3 comprises 14 residues. V gave up 4 bases and J gave up 6 bases, with 14 bases separating them. Germline V gives CDR1 SGHRS, CDR2 YFSETQ. In DNA form, the CDR3 reads TGCGCCAGCAGCGGGGGGGGCAGGGGCAATGAGCAGTTCTTC. Encoded protein: CASSGGGRGNEQFF.

There are many counts of this clonotype. The rearrangement uses TRBV12-3 or TRBV12-4 and TRBJ2-6, with 7 positions matching TRBD1. CDR3 size: 16 residues. J gave up 0 bases and V 3 bases, and 2 bases lay outside the gene matches. Here the CDR3 reads CASSLGQSSGANVLTF. DNA of the CDR3: TGTGCCAGCAGTTTGGGACAGAGCTCTGGGGCCAACGTCCTGACTTTC.

V and J are TRBV3-1 and TRBJ2-6; no definite D call. With 1 base removed from V and 7 bases from J, the gap between germline ends came to 11 bases. This CDR3 is built from 15 residues. Germline V gives CDR1 LGHDT, CDR2 YNNKEL (reference sequence). In DNA form, the CDR3 reads TGTGCCAGCAGCCAAGGGGCGTCGAATGCCAACGTCCTGACTTTC. Residues: CASSQGASNANVLTF.

The chain couples TRBV5-6 to TRBJ2-1, with D perhaps matching TRBD1 (5 bases). Per the germline V gene, CDR1 is SGHDT and CDR2 is YYEEEE. This CDR3 comprises 17 residues. V was cut by 3 bases and J by 0 bases, with 16 bases left in between. CDR3: CASSSRQFLSSYNEQFF. The CDR3 DNA is TGTGCCAGCAGCTCCCGACAGTTCCTAAGCTCCTACAATGAGCAGTTCTTC.

Many counts were recorded for this clonotype. V is TRBV5-1 and J is TRBJ1-3; D uncertain. This CDR3 spans 14 amino acids. Trimming shortened V by 6 bases and J by 0 bases, and 10 bases separated the two germline ends. The germline CDR1 and CDR2 sequences are SGHRS and YFSETQ. CDR3 loop: CASTEGSSGNTIYF. The CDR3 DNA reads as TGCGCCAGCACGGAGGGTAGCTCTGGAAACACCATATATTTT.

This clonotype has ten or more counts. V and J are TRBV5-1 and TRBJ2-2, with D possibly being TRBD1 (6 bases). There are 15 residues in the CDR3. Germline-derived CDR1 and CDR2 are SGHRS and YFSETQ. The V end was cut by 0 bases, the J end by 1 base, with 7 bases between. The chain's CDR3 is CASSLVGQNTGELFF. CDR3 sequence (DNA): TGCGCCAGCAGCTTGGTGGGACAGAACACCGGGGAGCTGTTTTTT.

The chain joins TRBV6-5 to TRBJ1-6, with a weak D call TRBD1 (5 bases). With 6 bases removed from V and 5 bases from J, the gap between germline ends came to 20 bases. Germline lookup yields CDR1 MNHEY and CDR2 SVGAGI. CDR3 length: 17 residues. This CDR3 is CASSVTGRRGDNSPLHF. In DNA, the CDR3 is TGTGCCAGCAGCGTCACGGGGCGACGGGGAGATAATTCACCCCTCCACTTT.

This clonotype has ten or more counts. The chain recombines TRBV27 with TRBJ1-2; no definite D call. This CDR3 spans 13 amino acids. The V and J ends lost 6 bases and 5 bases respectively, with 13 bases between them. Germline V gene sequence: CDR1 MNHEY, CDR2 SMNVEV (reference sequence). CDR3 residues: CASSVGPGYGYTF. CDR3 in DNA: TGTGCCAGCAGCGTTGGCCCCGGGTATGGCTACACCTTC.